This TCR beta chain was identified during a study of blood T cells in healthy people across ages. Looking at the study overall: Per two T cells, template switching captured roughly one barcoded beta molecule. Regarding the study as a whole: PBMCs went unsorted, and a conclusive naive versus antigen-experienced comparison was therefore prevented.

The authors extracted at least 6 micrograms of total RNA per sample. The CDR3 is made up of 19 amino acids. Per the germline V gene, CDR1 is SGHTA and CDR2 is FQGNSA. The V segment lost 2 bases and the J segment 5 bases; nucleotides outside the gene matches: 13. Primers used in a second PCR of roughly 6 to 12 cycles were a sample-barcoded 5' primer and a J-beta primer mix. All cDNA molecules were each tagged by a template-switch adaptor with 12 random nucleotides. TCRdb re-called the 5' RACE reads with MiXCR, one entry per CDR3 protein. This table holds 850,000 to 1,000,000 distinct CDR3 sequences, roughly half found once. This clonotype showed up just a few times. Its antigen is undetermined.

The material sequenced was blood. This receptor was obtained from an older woman in good health. The chain has TRBV7-2 and TRBJ2-1; 12 nucleotides line up with TRBD2. The CDR3 nucleotides are TGTGCCAGCAGCTTAAGGCGGACTAGCGGGATATTAGGGGACAATGAGCAGTTCTTC. Translated, it gives CASSLRRTSGILGDNEQFF.